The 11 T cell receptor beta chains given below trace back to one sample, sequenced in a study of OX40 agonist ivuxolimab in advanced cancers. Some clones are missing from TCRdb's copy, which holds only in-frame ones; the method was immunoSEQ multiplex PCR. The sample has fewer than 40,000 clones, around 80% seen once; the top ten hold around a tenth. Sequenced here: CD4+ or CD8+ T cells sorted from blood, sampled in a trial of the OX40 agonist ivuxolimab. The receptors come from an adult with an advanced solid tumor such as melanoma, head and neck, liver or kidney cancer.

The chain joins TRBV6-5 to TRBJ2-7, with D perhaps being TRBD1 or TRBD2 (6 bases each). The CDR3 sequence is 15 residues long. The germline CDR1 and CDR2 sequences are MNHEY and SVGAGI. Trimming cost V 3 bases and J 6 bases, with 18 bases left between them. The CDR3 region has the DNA TGTGCCAGCAGTTATGGGGGGCCAGGGGCTCTCGAGCAGTACTTC. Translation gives CASSYGGPGALEQYF.

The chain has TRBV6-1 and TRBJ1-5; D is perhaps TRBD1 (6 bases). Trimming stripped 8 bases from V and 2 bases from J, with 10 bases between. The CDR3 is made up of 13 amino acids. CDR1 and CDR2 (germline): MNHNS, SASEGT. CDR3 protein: CASEGGGNQPQHF. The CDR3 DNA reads TGTGCCAGCGAGGGGGGAGGCAATCAGCCCCAGCATTTT.

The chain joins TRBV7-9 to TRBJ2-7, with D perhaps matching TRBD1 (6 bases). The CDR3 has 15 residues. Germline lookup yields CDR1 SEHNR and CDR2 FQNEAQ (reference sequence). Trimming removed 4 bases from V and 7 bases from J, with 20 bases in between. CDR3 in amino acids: CASSSLITGKWEQYF. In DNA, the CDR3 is TGTGCCAGCAGCTCCCTAATCACAGGGAAGTGGGAGCAGTACTTC.

CDR3 protein: CASSVESSGNTIYF. In DNA, the CDR3 is TGTGCCAGCAGCGTAGAGAGCTCTGGAAACACCATATATTTT. This rearrangement joins TRBV9 to TRBJ1-3, with D uncertain. This CDR3 comprises 14 residues. V lost 0 bases and J lost 0, with 4 bases in between. The germline CDR1 and CDR2 sequences are SGDLS and YYNGEE. The variable domain in full, completed from reference TRBV9 and TRBJ1-3, reads DSGVTQTPKHLITATGQRVTLRCSPRSGDLSVYWYQQSLDQGLQFLIQYYNGEERAKGNILERFSAQQFPDLHSELNLSSLELGDSALYFCASSVESSGNTIYFGEGSWLTVV.

The CDR3 loop reads CASSFPVNTGELFF. CDR3 in DNA: TGTGCCAGCAGTTTTCCAGTGAACACCGGGGAGCTGTTTTTT. The genes are TRBV28 and TRBJ2-2; D call uncertain. V was cut by 3 bases and J by 1 base, with 6 bases left in between. Germline CDR1 and CDR2: MDHEN and SYDVKM. The CDR3 is 14 residues long.

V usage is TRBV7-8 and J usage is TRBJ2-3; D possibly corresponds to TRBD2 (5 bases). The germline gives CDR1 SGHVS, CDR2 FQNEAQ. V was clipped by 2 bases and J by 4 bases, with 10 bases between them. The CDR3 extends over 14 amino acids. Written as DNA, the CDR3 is TGTGCCAGCAGCTTAAGTAGCGAGTCAGATACGCAGTATTTT. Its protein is CASSLSSESDTQYF.

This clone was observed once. The CDR3 nucleotides read TGTGCCAGCCAAGCGGGAGGCGGGACAGATACGCAGTATTTT. Translated, it gives CASQAGGGTDTQYF. The chain joins TRBV7-9 to TRBJ2-3; 9 nucleotides align to TRBD2. There are 14 residues in the CDR3. Germline V gene lookup returns CDR1 SEHNR and CDR2 FQNEAQ (reference sequence). The ends lost 8 bases at V and 3 bases at J; junction bases unmatched: 6.

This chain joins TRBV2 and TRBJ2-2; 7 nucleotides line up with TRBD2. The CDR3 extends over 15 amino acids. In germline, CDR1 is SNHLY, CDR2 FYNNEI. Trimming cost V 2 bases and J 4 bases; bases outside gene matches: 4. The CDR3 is CASSERAGSTGELFF. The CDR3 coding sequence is TGTGCCAGCAGTGAAAGAGCGGGGTCCACCGGGGAGCTGTTTTTT.

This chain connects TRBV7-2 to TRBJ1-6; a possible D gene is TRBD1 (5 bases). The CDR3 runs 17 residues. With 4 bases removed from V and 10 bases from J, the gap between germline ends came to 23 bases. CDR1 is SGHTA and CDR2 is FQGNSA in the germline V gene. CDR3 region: CASSSSRGIGRASPLHF. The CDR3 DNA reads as TGTGCCAGCAGCTCATCTCGGGGGATCGGTCGGGCCTCACCCCTCCACTTT. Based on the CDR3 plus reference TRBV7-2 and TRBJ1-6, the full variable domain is GAGVSQSPSNKVTEKGKDVELRCDPISGHTALYWYRQSLGQGLEFLIYFQGNSAPDKSGLPSDRFSAERTGGSVSTLTIQRTQQEDSAVYLCASSSSRGIGRASPLHFGNGTRLTVT.

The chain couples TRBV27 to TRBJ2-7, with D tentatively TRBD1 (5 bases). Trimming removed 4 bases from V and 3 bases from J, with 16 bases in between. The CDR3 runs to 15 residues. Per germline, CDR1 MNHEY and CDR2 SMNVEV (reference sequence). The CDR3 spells CASSSRGSGLYEQYF. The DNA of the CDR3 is TGTGCCAGCAGTTCTAGGGGTTCGGGCCTCTACGAGCAGTACTTC.

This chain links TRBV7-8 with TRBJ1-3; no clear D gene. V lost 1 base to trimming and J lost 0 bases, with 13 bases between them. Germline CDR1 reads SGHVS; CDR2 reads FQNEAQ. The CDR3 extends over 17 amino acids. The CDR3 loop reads CASSLERGIFSGNTIYF. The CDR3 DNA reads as TGTGCCAGCAGCTTAGAGAGAGGGATCTTCTCTGGAAACACCATATATTTT.